Described below is a single T cell receptor (beta chain) sequence and its context. Its antigen is as yet unknown. The data derive from a study of cytomegalovirus exposure and HLA in healthy donors. Amplification used 60 Vbeta primers and 13 Jbeta primers. Assay: immunoSEQ multiplex PCR; the TCRdb copy retains only in-frame clones and omits some. Here the sample spans roughly 190,000 clones, around 80% being singletons. This CDR3 is built from 13 residues. Per the germline V gene, CDR1 is MNHEY and CDR2 is SMNVEV (reference sequence). Study-level points and caveats: Reports credit the classifier with highly specific, highly sensitive diagnosis of cytomegalovirus status.

This clonotype originated in a woman between 18 and 29 years old in good health and CMV-seronegative. The rearrangement links TRBV27 to TRBJ2-5; D might be TRBD2 (6 bases). The last part of the DNA fits TRBJ2-7 better; the J call may be wrong. Sequenced sample: PBMCs. For the CDR3, the DNA is TGTGCCAGCAGGCTTAGCGGTGCCTACGAGCAGTACTTC. Encoded protein: CASRLSGAYEQYF.